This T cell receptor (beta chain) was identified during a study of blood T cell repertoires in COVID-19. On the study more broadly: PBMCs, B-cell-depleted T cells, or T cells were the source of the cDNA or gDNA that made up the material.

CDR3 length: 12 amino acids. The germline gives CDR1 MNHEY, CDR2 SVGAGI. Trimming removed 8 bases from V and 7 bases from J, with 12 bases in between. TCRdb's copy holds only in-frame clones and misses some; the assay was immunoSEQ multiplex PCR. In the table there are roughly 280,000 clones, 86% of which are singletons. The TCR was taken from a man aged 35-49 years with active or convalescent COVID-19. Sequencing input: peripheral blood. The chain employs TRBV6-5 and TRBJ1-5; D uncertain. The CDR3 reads CASGEGKQPQHF. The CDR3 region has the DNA TGTGCCAGCGGGGAGGGAAAACAGCCCCAGCATTTT.